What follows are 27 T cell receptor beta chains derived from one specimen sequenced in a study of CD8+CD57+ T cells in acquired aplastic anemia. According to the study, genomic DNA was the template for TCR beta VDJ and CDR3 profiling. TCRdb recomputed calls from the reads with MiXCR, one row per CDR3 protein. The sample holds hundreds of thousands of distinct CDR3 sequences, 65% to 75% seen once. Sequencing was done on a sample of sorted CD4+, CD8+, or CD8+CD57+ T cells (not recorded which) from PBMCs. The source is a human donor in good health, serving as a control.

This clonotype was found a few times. The chain's CDR3 is CATSSGTEGDEQFF. CDR3 nucleotide sequence: TGTGCCACCAGCAGCGGGACAGAGGGGGATGAGCAGTTCTTC. The chain employs TRBV15 and TRBJ2-1, with 7 bases lining up with TRBD1. In germline, CDR1 is LNHNV, CDR2 YYDKDF (reference sequence). V lost 3 bases to trimming and J lost 8 bases; unmatched junction nucleotides: 7. CDR3 length: 14 amino acids.

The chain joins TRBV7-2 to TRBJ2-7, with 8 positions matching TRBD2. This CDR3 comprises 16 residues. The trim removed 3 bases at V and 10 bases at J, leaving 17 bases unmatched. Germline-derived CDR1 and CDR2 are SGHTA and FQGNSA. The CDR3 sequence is CASSFKPGGMSTDQYF. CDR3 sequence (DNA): TGTGCCAGCAGCTTCAAACCGGGGGGGATGAGTACAGATCAGTACTTC.

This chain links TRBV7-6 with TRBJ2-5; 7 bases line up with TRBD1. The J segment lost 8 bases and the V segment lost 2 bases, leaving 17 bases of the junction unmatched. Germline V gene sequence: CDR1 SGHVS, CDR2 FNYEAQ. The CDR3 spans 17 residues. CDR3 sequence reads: CASSLQGEYEQYFTQYF. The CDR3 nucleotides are TGTGCCAGCAGCTTACAGGGGGAGTACGAGCAGTACTTCACCCAGTACTTC.

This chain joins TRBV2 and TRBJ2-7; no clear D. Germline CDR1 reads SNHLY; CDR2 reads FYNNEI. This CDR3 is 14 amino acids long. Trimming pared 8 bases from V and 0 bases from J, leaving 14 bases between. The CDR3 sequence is CASSPSQSSYEQYF. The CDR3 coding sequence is TGTGCCAGCTCACCAAGCCAAAGCTCCTACGAGCAGTACTTC.

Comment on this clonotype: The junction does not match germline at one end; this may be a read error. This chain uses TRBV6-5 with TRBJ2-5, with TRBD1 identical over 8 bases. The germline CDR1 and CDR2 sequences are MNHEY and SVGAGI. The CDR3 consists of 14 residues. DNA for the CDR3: TGCGCCAGCAGGAACAGGGGGTACCAAGAGACCCAGTACTTC. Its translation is CASRNRGYQETQYF.

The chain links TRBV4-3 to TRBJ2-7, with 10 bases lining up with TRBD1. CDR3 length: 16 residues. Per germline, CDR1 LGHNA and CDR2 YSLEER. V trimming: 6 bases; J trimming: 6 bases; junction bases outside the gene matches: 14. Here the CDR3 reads CASSALGDRGEFEQYF. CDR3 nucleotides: TGCGCCAGCAGTGCCCTAGGGGACAGGGGAGAGTTCGAGCAGTACTTC.

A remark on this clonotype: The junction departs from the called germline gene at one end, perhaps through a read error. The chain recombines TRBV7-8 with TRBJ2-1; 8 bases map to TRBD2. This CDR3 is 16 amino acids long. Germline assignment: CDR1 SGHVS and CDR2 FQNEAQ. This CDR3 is CASSHDGGAAYNGQFF. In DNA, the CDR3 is TGTGCCAGCAGCCACGACGGGGGGGCCGCTTACAATGGGCAGTTCTTC.

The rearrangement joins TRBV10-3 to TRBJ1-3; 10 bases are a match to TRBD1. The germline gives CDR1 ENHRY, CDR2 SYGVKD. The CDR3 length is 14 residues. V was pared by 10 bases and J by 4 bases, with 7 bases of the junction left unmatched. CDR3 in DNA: TGTGCCAGCGGGGACAGGGGATGGGGAAACACCATATATTTT. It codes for CASGDRGWGNTIYF.

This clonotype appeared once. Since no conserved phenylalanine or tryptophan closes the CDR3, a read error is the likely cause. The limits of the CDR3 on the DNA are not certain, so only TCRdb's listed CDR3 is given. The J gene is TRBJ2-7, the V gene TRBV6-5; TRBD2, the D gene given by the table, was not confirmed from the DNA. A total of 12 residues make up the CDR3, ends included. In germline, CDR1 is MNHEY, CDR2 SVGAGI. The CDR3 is CARSYFPGLMYL.

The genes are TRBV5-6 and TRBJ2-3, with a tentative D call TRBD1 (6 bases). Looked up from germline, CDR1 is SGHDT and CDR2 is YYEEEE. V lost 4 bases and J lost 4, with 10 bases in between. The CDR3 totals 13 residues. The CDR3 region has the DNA TGTGCCAGCAGCGGCAGGGGAGCAGATACGCAGTATTTT. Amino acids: CASSGRGADTQYF.

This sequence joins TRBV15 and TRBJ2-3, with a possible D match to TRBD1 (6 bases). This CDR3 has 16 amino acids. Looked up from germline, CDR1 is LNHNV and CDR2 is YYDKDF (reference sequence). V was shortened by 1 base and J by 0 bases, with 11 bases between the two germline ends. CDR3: CATSRGGQGSTDTQYF. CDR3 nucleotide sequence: TGTGCCACCAGCAGAGGGGGGCAGGGGAGCACAGATACGCAGTATTTT.

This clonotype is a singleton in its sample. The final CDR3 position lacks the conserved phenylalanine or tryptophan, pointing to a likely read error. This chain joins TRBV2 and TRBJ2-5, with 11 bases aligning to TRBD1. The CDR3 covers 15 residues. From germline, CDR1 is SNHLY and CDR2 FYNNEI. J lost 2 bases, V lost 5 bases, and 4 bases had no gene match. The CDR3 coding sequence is TGTGCCAGCAGTACTGGGACAGGGGGACAAGAGACCCAGTACGTC. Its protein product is CASSTGTGGQETQYV.

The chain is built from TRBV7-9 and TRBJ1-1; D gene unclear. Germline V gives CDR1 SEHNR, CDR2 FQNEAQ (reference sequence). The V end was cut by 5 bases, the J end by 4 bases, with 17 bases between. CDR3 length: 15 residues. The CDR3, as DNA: TGTGCCAGCAGCCGCGTCCTCCAAGTTGCCACTGAAGCTTTCTTT. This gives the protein CASSRVLQVATEAFF.

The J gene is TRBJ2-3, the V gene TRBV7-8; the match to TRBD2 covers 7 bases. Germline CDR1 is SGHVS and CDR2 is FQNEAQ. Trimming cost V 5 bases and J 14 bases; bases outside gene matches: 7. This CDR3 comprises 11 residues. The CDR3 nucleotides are TGTGCCAGCAGCCCGGGACTATTGCTGTATTTT. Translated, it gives CASSPGLLLYF.

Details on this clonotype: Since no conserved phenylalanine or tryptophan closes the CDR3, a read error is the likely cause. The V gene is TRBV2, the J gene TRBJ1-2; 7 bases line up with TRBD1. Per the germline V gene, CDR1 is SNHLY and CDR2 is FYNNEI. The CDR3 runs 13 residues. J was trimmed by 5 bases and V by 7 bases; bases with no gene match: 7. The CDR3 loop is CASTQDRPYGYTI. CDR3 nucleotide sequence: TGTGCCAGCACCCAGGACAGGCCGTATGGCTACACCATC.

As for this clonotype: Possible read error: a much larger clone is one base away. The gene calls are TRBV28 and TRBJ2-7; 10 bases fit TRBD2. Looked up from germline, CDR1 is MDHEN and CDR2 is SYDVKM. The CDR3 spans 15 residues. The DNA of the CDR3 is TGTGCCAGCAGCCCCGGCGGACTAGCGGAGTACGAGCGGTACTTC. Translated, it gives CASSPGGLAEYERYF.

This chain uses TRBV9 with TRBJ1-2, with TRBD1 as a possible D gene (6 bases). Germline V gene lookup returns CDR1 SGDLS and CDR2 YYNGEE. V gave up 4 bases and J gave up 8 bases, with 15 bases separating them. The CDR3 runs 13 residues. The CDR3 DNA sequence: TGTGCCAGCAGCACCGGGACACCGAGGGGCTACACCTTC. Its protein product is CASSTGTPRGYTF.

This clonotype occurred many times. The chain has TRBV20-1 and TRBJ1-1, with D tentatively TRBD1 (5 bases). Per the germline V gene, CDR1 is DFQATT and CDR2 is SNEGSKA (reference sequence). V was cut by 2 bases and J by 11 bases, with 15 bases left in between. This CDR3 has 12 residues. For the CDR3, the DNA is TGCAGTGCTAGACAGGGTCAGATAGAGGCTTTCTTT. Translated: CSARQGQIEAFF.

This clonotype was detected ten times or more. The CDR3 sequence: CASSLQGQGYNEQFF. DNA for the CDR3: TGTGCCAGTAGTCTCCAGGGGCAGGGCTACAATGAGCAGTTCTTC. The rearrangement links TRBV19 to TRBJ2-1; maybe TRBD1 (6 bases). The ends were cut back, 5 bases at V and 3 bases at J, with 14 bases in the middle. Germline V gene lookup returns CDR1 LNHDA and CDR2 SQIVND (reference sequence). This CDR3 region has 15 residues.

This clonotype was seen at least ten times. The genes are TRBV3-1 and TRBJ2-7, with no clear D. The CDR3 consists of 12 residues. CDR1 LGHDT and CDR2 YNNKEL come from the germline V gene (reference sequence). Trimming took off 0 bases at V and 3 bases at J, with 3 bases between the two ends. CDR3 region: CASSQDSYEQYF. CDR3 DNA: TGTGCCAGCAGCCAAGACAGCTACGAGCAGTACTTC.

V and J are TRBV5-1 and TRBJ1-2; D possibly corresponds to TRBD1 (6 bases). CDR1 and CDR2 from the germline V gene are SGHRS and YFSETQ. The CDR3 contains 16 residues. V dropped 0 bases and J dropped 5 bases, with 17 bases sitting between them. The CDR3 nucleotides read TGCGCCAGCAGCTTGGACGGACGGGACAAATCTTATGGCTACACCTTC. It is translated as CASSLDGRDKSYGYTF.

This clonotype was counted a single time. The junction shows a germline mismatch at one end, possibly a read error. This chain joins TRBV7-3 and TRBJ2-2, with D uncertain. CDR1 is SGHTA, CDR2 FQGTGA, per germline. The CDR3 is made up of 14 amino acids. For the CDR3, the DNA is TGTGCCAGCAGTTTAAATGTGAACACCGGAGAGCTGTTTTTT. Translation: CASSLNVNTGELFF.

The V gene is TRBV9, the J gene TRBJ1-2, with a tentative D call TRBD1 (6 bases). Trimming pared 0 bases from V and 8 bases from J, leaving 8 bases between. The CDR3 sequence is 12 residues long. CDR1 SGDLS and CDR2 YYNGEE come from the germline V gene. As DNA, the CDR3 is TGTGCCAGCAGCGTAGGGGGGGCAGGCTACACCTTC. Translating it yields CASSVGGAGYTF.

The CDR3 DNA reads TGTGCCAGTAGTATTGGGGGCTCTGGGGCCCAGCATTTT. It yields the protein CASSIGGSGAQHF. The chain joins TRBV7-3 to TRBJ1-5; a weak D match, TRBD1 (6 bases). CDR3 length: 13 amino acids. CDR1 and CDR2 from the germline V gene are SGHTA and FQGTGA. Trimming cost V 9 bases and J 11 bases, with 20 bases left between them.

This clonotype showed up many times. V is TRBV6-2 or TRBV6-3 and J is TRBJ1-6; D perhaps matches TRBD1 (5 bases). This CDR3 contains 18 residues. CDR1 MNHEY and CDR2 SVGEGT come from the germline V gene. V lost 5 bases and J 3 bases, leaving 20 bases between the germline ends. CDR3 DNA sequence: TGTGCCAGCAGTCCCTTGGAGAGGGGAGTCTTCTATAATTCACCCCTCCACTTT. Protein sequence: CASSPLERGVFYNSPLHF.

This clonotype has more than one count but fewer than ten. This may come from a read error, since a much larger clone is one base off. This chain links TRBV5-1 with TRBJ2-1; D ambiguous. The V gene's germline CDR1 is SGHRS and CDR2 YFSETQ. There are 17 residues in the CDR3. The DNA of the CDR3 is TGCGCCAGCAGCTTGGTGTTTGACAAGAACTCCTACAATGAGCGGTTCTTC. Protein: CASSLVFDKNSYNERFF.

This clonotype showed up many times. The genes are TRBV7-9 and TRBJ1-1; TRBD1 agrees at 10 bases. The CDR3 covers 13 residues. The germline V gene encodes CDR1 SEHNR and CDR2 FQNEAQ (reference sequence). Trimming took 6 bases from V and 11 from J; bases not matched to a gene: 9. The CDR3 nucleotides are TGTGCCAGCAGTCTTAGGGGGGACAGGGGCGCTTTCTTT. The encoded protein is CASSLRGDRGAFF.